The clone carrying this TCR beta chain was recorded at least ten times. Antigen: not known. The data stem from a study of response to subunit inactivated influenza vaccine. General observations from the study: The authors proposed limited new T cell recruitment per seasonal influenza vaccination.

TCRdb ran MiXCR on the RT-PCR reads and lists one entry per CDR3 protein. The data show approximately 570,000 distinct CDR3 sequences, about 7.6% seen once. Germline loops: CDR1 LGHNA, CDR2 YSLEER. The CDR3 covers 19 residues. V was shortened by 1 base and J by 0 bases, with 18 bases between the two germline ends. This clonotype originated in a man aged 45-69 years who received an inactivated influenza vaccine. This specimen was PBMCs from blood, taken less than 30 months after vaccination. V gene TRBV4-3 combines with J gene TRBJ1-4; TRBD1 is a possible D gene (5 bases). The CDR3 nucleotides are TGCGCCAGCAGCCAAGCGTGGAATGGGGGACCTTCAACTAATGAAAAACTGTTTTTT. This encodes CASSQAWNGGPSTNEKLFF.